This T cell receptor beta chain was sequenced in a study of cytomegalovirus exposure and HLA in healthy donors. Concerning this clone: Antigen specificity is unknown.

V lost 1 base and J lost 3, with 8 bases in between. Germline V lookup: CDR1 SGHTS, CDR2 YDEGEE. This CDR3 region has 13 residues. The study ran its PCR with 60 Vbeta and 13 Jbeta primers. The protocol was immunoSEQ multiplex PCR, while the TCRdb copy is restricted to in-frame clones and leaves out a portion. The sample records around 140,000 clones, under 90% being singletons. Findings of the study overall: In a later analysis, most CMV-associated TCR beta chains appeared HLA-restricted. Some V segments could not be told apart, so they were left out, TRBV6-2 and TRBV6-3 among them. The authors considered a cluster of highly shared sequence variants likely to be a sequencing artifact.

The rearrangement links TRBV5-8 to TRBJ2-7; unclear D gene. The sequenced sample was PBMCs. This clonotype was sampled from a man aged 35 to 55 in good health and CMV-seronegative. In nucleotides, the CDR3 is TGTGCCAGCAGCTTGCCAGGCCTCTACGAGCAGTACTTC. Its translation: CASSLPGLYEQYF.